Each of the 18 T cell receptor beta chains below was sequenced from the same sample in a study of shared clonotypes between healthy human individuals. Repertoires were generated with immunoSEQ multiplex PCR, while TCRdb's copy carries only in-frame clones and drops some. The repertoire consists of a few million clones, with roughly 90% occurring once and the leading ten covering approximately 0.39%. The sample was naive CD4+ T cells from PBMCs. The subset is: CD45RA+ positively selected. These receptors originate from a man in his late teens or twenties in good health. Some clones in this sample may be carry-over from other donors' samples.

The chain carries TRBV5-4 and TRBJ2-1, with unresolved D. The V end lost 5 bases, the J end lost 9 bases, and 9 bases lay between the germline ends. CDR1 is SGHNT and CDR2 is YYREEE in the germline V gene (reference sequence). CDR3 length equals 11 residues. The CDR3 nucleotides are TGTGCCAGCAGTTCCTCTAGTGAGCAGTTCTTC. Translating it yields CASSSSSEQFF.

This clone was observed a single time. This chain joins TRBV6-1 and TRBJ1-2; D possibly corresponds to TRBD1 (5 bases). V dropped 6 bases and J dropped 2 bases, with 16 bases sitting between them. This CDR3 spans 15 amino acids. The germline V gene encodes CDR1 MNHNS and CDR2 SASEGT. The CDR3 sequence is CASRLGPGVNYGYTF. Here the CDR3 DNA reads TGTGCCAGCAGGCTGGGGCCGGGAGTCAACTATGGCTACACCTTC.

On this clone itself: Other nucleotide sequences from this sample produce the same CDR3. This chain uses TRBV9 with TRBJ2-5; no clear D gene. CDR1 SGDLS and CDR2 YYNGEE come from the germline V gene. With 0 bases removed from V and 1 base from J, the gap between germline ends came to 10 bases. The CDR3 loop spans 15 amino acids. In DNA form, the CDR3 reads TGTGCCAGCAGCGTAGTGTCAGGACCCCAAGAGACCCAGTACTTC. It encodes CASSVVSGPQETQYF.

The chain recombines TRBV18 with TRBJ2-7; 7 bases align to TRBD1. Germline assignment: CDR1 KGHSH and CDR2 LQKENI. The CDR3 extends over 15 amino acids. With V trimmed by 5 bases and J by 4 bases, 11 bases remained unmatched. The CDR3 sequence is CASSNRERGQYEQYF. CDR3 DNA sequence: TGTGCCAGCTCAAACAGGGAAAGGGGGCAATACGAGCAGTACTTC. Supplemented by reference TRBV18 and TRBJ2-7, the full variable domain reads NAGVMQNPRHLVRRRGQEARLRCSPMKGHSHVYWYRQLPEEGLKFMVYLQKENIIDESGMPKERFSAEFPKEGPSILRIQQVVRGDSAAYFCASSNRERGQYEQYFGPGTRLTVT.

This clone was observed a single time. This sequence joins TRBV7-6 and TRBJ2-3, with 9 bases aligning to TRBD2. This CDR3 contains 18 residues. Germline CDR1 reads SGHVS; CDR2 reads FNYEAQ. V shed 2 bases, J shed 0 bases, and the junction held 9 bases outside the gene matches. The CDR3 nucleotides are TGTGCCAGCAGCTTACCCCGACTAGCGGCAAGTAGCACAGATACGCAGTATTTT. This encodes CASSLPRLAASSTDTQYF.

The CDR3 sequence is CSVLGTYNEQFF. CDR3 coding DNA: TGCAGCGTTTTAGGGACATACAATGAGCAGTTCTTC. The chain uses TRBV29-1 and TRBJ2-1; a possible D gene is TRBD1 (6 bases). The V gene's germline CDR1 is SQVTM and CDR2 ANQGSEA. V lost 5 bases and J 4 bases, leaving 9 bases between the germline ends. The CDR3 runs to 12 residues.

The genes are TRBV5-1 and TRBJ1-5, with 8 positions matching TRBD1. The V gene's germline CDR1 is SGHRS and CDR2 YFSETQ. This CDR3 comprises 17 residues. J gave up 0 bases and V 4 bases, and 9 bases lay outside the gene matches. The CDR3 DNA sequence: TGCGCCAGCAGCCCGGGACAGGTGGACTATAGCAATCAGCCCCAGCATTTT. Its protein is CASSPGQVDYSNQPQHF.

As for this clone: The sample holds other DNA sequences that translate to the same CDR3. The J gene is TRBJ2-3, the V gene TRBV5-1; 10 nucleotides match TRBD2. Trimming cost V 4 bases and J 1 base; bases outside gene matches: 3. Per germline, CDR1 SGHRS and CDR2 YFSETQ. CDR3 length equals 15 residues. The chain's CDR3 is CASSTLAGGTDTQYF. In nucleotides, the CDR3 is TGCGCCAGCAGCACCCTAGCGGGAGGCACAGATACGCAGTATTTT.

This clone turned up a few times. V is TRBV7-9 and J is TRBJ2-1; D is uncertain. V lost 4 bases and J lost 9, with 13 bases in between. Germline V gene sequence: CDR1 SEHNR, CDR2 FQNEAQ (reference sequence). The CDR3 spans 13 residues. For the CDR3, the DNA is TGTGCCAGCAGCTCCCCTAAGTTACTTGAGCAGTTCTTC. Its protein is CASSSPKLLEQFF.

The V gene is TRBV10-3, the J gene TRBJ1-1; D not resolved. This CDR3 is built from 15 residues. The germline V gene encodes CDR1 ENHRY and CDR2 SYGVKD. DNA for the CDR3: TGTGCGACCCGGGGAAGGGAGTCTCTGAACACTGAAGCTTTCTTT. Translation: CATRGRESLNTEAFF.

The genes are TRBV30 and TRBJ2-7; D possibly corresponds to TRBD2 (6 bases). CDR3 length equals 17 residues. Germline CDR1 is GTSNPN and CDR2 is SVGIG (reference sequence). Between the trimmed V and J ends, which lost 1 base and 0 bases, there was a span of 19 bases. The CDR3 sequence: CAWSAPNGRRASYEQYF. DNA of the CDR3: TGTGCCTGGAGTGCCCCCAACGGGCGGAGGGCCTCCTACGAGCAGTACTTC. Together with reference TRBV30 and TRBJ2-7, the CDR3 gives the full variable domain: SQTIHQWPATLVQPVGSPLSLECTVEGTSNPNLYWYRQAAGRGLQLLFYSVGIGQISSEVPQNLSASRPQDRQFILSSKKLLLSDSGFYLCAWSAPNGRRASYEQYFGPGTRLTVT.

This clone was observed a handful of times. The J gene is TRBJ1-1, the V gene TRBV20-1; TRBD1 is a possible D gene (6 bases). The CDR3 consists of 8 residues. CDR1 and CDR2 from the germline V gene are DFQATT and SNEGSKA (reference sequence). V gave up 7 bases and J gave up 10 bases, with 7 bases separating them. The CDR3 nucleotides are TGCAGTGACAGGGTAGCTTTCTTT. Its translation: CSDRVAFF.

This chain links TRBV27 with TRBJ2-7; the D is unclear. Germline V gene data show CDR1 as MNHEY and CDR2 as SMNVEV (reference sequence). Trimming removed 4 bases at V and 8 bases at J, with 18 bases between. The length of the CDR3 is 14 residues. The CDR3 DNA is TGTGCCAGCAGTTCGGGCAGAGCCACCGTTCAGCAGTACTTC. Its translation: CASSSGRATVQQYF.

V gene TRBV4-1 combines with J gene TRBJ1-2, with D maybe TRBD1 (6 bases). Trimming shortened V by 0 bases and J by 5 bases, and 19 bases separated the two germline ends. Germline V gene lookup returns CDR1 MGHRA and CDR2 YSYEKL. CDR3 length equals 17 residues. DNA of the CDR3: TGCGCCAGCAGCCAAGATTTTTCGGCCAGGGGAAAGTATGGCTACACCTTC. It codes for CASSQDFSARGKYGYTF.

The rearrangement links TRBV6-5 to TRBJ2-7; D gene uncertain. The CDR3 is 13 amino acids. Trimming removed 0 bases from V and 2 bases from J, with 5 bases in between. Germline V CDR1 and CDR2: MNHEY, SVGAGI. DNA for the CDR3: TGTGCCAGCAGTTACTCGTGGACCTACGAGCAGTACTTC. Its protein is CASSYSWTYEQYF.

The chain has TRBV28 and TRBJ1-4; 8 nucleotides align to TRBD1. The CDR3 has 15 residues. Germline-derived CDR1 and CDR2 are MDHEN and SYDVKM. Trimming took 8 bases from V and 9 from J; bases not matched to a gene: 14. As DNA, the CDR3 is TGTGCCAGCTCTCAGGAGGGCAGGGGGCGTCAAAAACTGTTTTTT. Translated: CASSQEGRGRQKLFF.

CDR3 bases: TGTGCCAGCAGCATTGCAGGCACTAACAGGGGAGCTTTCTTT. It codes for CASSIAGTNRGAFF. V gene TRBV28 combines with J gene TRBJ1-1; 7 bases map to TRBD1. Trimming at V came to 6 bases and at J to 10 bases, leaving 14 bases not matched to a gene. The CDR3 length is 14 residues. From germline, CDR1 is MDHEN and CDR2 SYDVKM.

This sequence joins TRBV5-1 and TRBJ2-5; D not resolved. This CDR3 comprises 13 residues. Germline loops: CDR1 SGHRS, CDR2 YFSETQ. With 0 bases removed from V and 3 bases from J, the gap between germline ends came to 6 bases. The CDR3 DNA is TGCGCCAGCAGCTTGGCCGAAAAAGAGACCCAGTACTTC. It translates to CASSLAEKETQYF.